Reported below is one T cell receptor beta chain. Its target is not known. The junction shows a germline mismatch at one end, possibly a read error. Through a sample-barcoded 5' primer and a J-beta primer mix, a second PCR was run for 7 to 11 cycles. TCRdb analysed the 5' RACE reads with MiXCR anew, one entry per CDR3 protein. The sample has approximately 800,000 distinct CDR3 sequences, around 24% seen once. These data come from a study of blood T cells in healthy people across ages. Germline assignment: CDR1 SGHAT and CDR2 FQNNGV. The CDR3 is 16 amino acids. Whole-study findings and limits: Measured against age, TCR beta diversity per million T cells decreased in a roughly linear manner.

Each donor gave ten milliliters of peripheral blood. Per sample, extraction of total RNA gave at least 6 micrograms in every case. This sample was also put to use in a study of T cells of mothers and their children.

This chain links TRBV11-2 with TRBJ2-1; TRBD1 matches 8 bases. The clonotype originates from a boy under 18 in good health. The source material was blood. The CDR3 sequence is CTSSLGSGGVYNEQFF. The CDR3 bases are TGTACCAGCAGCTTAGGTTCAGGGGGCGTCTACAATGAGCAGTTCTTC.